These 32 T cell receptor beta chains share one sample of origin, sequenced in a study of blood T cell repertoires in COVID-19. TCRdb's table, derived via immunoSEQ multiplex PCR, lists solely in-frame clones and lacks some. The sample yields 110,000 or so clones, about nine tenths seen once. The sequenced sample was peripheral blood. The source is a woman between 50 and 59 years old with acute or convalescent COVID-19.

This chain uses TRBV7-3 with TRBJ2-2; 12 bases align to TRBD1. After removal of 5 bases from V and 4 bases from J, the junction contained 11 bases not matched to a gene. Germline V gene data show CDR1 as SGHTA and CDR2 as FQGTGA. The CDR3 extends over 18 amino acids. The CDR3 bases are TGTGCCAGCAGCACTCCGGGACAGGGGGCACGTGGCACCGGGGAGCTGTTTTTT. Its translation is CASSTPGQGARGTGELFF.

Here the CDR3 DNA reads TGTGCCAGCAGTGAGGAAGGGGTGACCACTGAAGCTTTCTTT. Protein sequence: CASSEEGVTTEAFF. This rearrangement joins TRBV2 to TRBJ1-1; tentative D call: TRBD1 (5 bases). Germline CDR1 is SNHLY and CDR2 is FYNNEI. The CDR3 extends over 14 amino acids. Trimming took 3 bases from V and 4 from J, leaving 12 bases between them.

The V and J genes are TRBV27 and TRBJ2-5; 13 nucleotides line up with TRBD2. The CDR3 has 18 amino acids. V shed 4 bases and J 0 bases; nucleotides not matched to a gene: 8. Germline-derived CDR1 and CDR2 are MNHEY and SMNVEV (reference sequence). CDR3 amino acids: CASSSYSGTSGNQETQYF. In DNA form, the CDR3 reads TGTGCCAGCAGTTCCTACTCCGGGACTAGCGGGAACCAAGAGACCCAGTACTTC.

CDR3 loop: CASSSLPWGSSASYGYTF. CDR3 DNA sequence: TGTGCCAGCAGTTCCCTACCGTGGGGCAGTTCGGCGTCGTATGGCTACACCTTC. The J gene is TRBJ1-2, the V gene TRBV28; D is perhaps TRBD1 (5 bases). CDR1 is MDHEN, CDR2 SYDVKM, per germline. CDR3 length: 18 residues. V was clipped by 4 bases and J by 5 bases, with 26 bases between them.

This clone was detected only once. This chain joins TRBV12-3 or TRBV12-4 and TRBJ1-1; 7 bases line up with TRBD1. The CDR3 totals 13 residues. Losses at the gene ends were 5 bases for V and 4 bases for J; bases not matched to a gene: 4. CDR3 loop: CASSQDRITEAFF. In nucleotides, the CDR3 is TGTGCCAGCAGTCAGGACAGGATCACTGAAGCTTTCTTT.

This rearrangement joins TRBV25-1 to TRBJ2-1; 11 nucleotides match TRBD2. The CDR3 is made up of 13 amino acids. V was clipped by 5 bases and J by 7 bases; unmatched bases: 1. The germline V gene has CDR1 MGHDK and CDR2 SYGVNS. The CDR3 sequence is CASSTSGSNEQFF. CDR3 in DNA: TGTGCCAGCAGTACTAGCGGGAGTAATGAGCAGTTCTTC.

V and J are TRBV19 and TRBJ1-1; D possibly corresponds to TRBD1 (6 bases). Trimming pared 4 bases from V and 7 bases from J, leaving 10 bases between. The CDR3 sequence is 12 residues long. Germline assignment: CDR1 LNHDA and CDR2 SQIVND (reference sequence). The CDR3 loop reads CASSTGHFEAFF. The CDR3 nucleotides are TGTGCCAGTAGTACGGGACACTTTGAAGCTTTCTTT.

The chain joins TRBV2 to TRBJ1-6; 7 bases align to TRBD1. With 1 base clipped from V and 6 bases from J, the junction kept 3 bases outside the gene matches. The CDR3 spans 15 residues. Germline CDR1 and CDR2: SNHLY and FYNNEI. CDR3 nucleotides: TGTGCCAGCAGTGAAGACCAGGGGGGTAATTCACCCCTCCACTTT. It codes for CASSEDQGGNSPLHF.

The rearrangement links TRBV6-5 to TRBJ2-7; D possibly corresponds to TRBD1 (5 bases). The CDR3 has 14 residues. Deletions cut 5 bases from V and 3 bases from J, with 14 bases between. Germline CDR1 MNHEY, CDR2 SVGAGI. The CDR3, as DNA: TGTGCCAGCAGTCCAGAGGACACCGTCTACGAGCAGTACTTC. It codes for CASSPEDTVYEQYF.

Of note for this clone: The same CDR3 can be traced to other DNA sequences in this sample. The chain has TRBV7-3 and TRBJ2-5; D perhaps matches TRBD2 (5 bases). CDR1 and CDR2 from the germline V gene are SGHTA and FQGTGA. This CDR3 has 13 amino acids. V was pared by 5 bases and J by 5 bases, with 12 bases between. The CDR3 bases are TGTGCCAGCAGCCTAGGAGGATGGGAGACCCAGTACTTC. This sequence encodes CASSLGGWETQYF.

V usage is TRBV5-8 and J usage is TRBJ2-5; 9 nucleotides match TRBD2. With V trimmed by 5 bases and J by 3 bases, 14 bases remained unmatched. The CDR3 totals 17 residues. From germline, CDR1 is SGHTS and CDR2 YDEGEE. CDR3 DNA: TGTGCCAGCAGTCCGTCCCATGGGGCTAGCGGGGAAGAGACCCAGTACTTC. It is translated as CASSPSHGASGEETQYF.

The chain recombines TRBV10-2 with TRBJ1-4, with D tentatively TRBD1 (6 bases). V was cut by 4 bases and J by 10 bases, with 16 bases left in between. The germline V gene encodes CDR1 WSHSY and CDR2 SAAADI. This CDR3 has 14 amino acids. The CDR3 DNA sequence: TGCGCCAGCAGTGTTGGGGGCCCCCAGGGAAAACTGTTTTTT. This gives the protein CASSVGGPQGKLFF.

The chain joins TRBV6-6 to TRBJ1-2; 8 nucleotides agree with TRBD1. The CDR3 extends over 15 amino acids. Trimming took 7 bases from V and 6 from J; bases not matched to a gene: 13. Per the germline V gene, CDR1 is MNHNY and CDR2 is SVGAGI (reference sequence). This CDR3 reads CASIKAGTGVDGYTF. The CDR3 bases are TGTGCCAGCATCAAGGCGGGGACAGGAGTCGATGGCTACACCTTC.

The chain combines TRBV2 with TRBJ1-1; D is uncertain. The CDR3 consists of 13 residues. The germline V and J ends were trimmed by 8 bases and 0 bases, with 10 bases remaining between them. The V gene's germline CDR1 is SNHLY and CDR2 FYNNEI. CDR3 in amino acids: CASQVQMNTEAFF. The CDR3 DNA reads TGTGCCAGCCAGGTACAGATGAACACTGAAGCTTTCTTT.

The V and J genes are TRBV7-6 and TRBJ2-2, with 8 bases fitting TRBD1. The length of the CDR3 is 15 residues. In germline, CDR1 is SGHVS, CDR2 FNYEAQ. V gave up 5 bases and J gave up 7 bases; unmatched junction bases: 9. CDR3 residues: CASSRTGGEFGELFF. As DNA, the CDR3 is TGTGCCAGCAGCCGAACAGGGGGTGAATTCGGGGAGCTGTTTTTT.

This chain uses TRBV30 with TRBJ2-7; 12 bases are a match to TRBD2. Germline V gene sequence: CDR1 GTSNPN, CDR2 SVGIG (reference sequence). This CDR3 comprises 14 residues. The junction had 4 bases not matched to a gene; V was cut back by 0 bases and J by 7 bases. CDR3 in DNA: TGTGCCTGGAGTGTCCTAGCGGGAGGGGGGGAGCAGTACTTC. As protein: CAWSVLAGGGEQYF.

CDR3 protein: CASSSYQGTGGPVETQYF. The DNA for the CDR3 is TGTGCCAGCAGCTCATACCAGGGGACGGGGGGGCCGGTAGAGACCCAGTACTTC. The V gene is TRBV5-6, the J gene TRBJ2-5; 8 nucleotides agree with TRBD2. The CDR3 consists of 18 residues. V lost 3 bases to trimming and J lost 4 bases; unmatched junction nucleotides: 17. The germline V gene encodes CDR1 SGHDT and CDR2 YYEEEE.

The rearrangement joins TRBV11-3 to TRBJ2-1, with 7 bases aligning to TRBD2. After removal of 6 bases from V and 8 bases from J, the junction contained 7 bases not matched to a gene. This CDR3 is built from 13 residues. CDR1 is SGHNT, CDR2 YENEEA, per germline. Written as DNA, the CDR3 is TGTGCCAGCAGTCTTCTCCGGGGGGATGAGCAGTTCTTC. This encodes CASSLLRGDEQFF. Filled out from reference TRBV11-3 and TRBJ2-1, the complete variable domain reads EAGVVQSPRYKIIEKKQPVAFWCNPISGHNTLYWYLQNLGQGPELLIRYENEEAVDDSQLPKDRFSAERLKGVDSTLKIQPAELGDSAVYLCASSLLRGDEQFFGPGTRLTVL.

The chain carries TRBV7-6 and TRBJ1-2; D perhaps matches TRBD1 (6 bases). V was shortened by 0 bases and J by 4 bases, with 12 bases between the two germline ends. CDR3 length: 15 amino acids. Germline V lookup: CDR1 SGHVS, CDR2 FNYEAQ. CDR3 amino acids: CASSLAQGYSYGYTF. The CDR3 DNA reads as TGTGCCAGCAGCTTAGCACAGGGCTACTCCTATGGCTACACCTTC. Filled out from reference TRBV7-6 and TRBJ1-2, the complete variable domain reads GAGVSQSPRYKVTKRGQDVALRCDPISGHVSLYWYRQALGQGPEFLTYFNYEAQQDKSGLPNDRFSAERPEGSISTLTIQRTEQRDSAMYRCASSLAQGYSYGYTFGSGTRLTVV.

V and J are TRBV4-1 and TRBJ1-5; D is unresolved. The germline V gene encodes CDR1 MGHRA and CDR2 YSYEKL. V lost 0 bases and J lost 4, with 16 bases in between. This CDR3 has 17 residues. The CDR3 region is CASSQDFSSGRNQPQHF. CDR3 coding DNA: TGCGCCAGCAGCCAAGATTTTTCCTCGGGGAGGAATCAGCCCCAGCATTTT.

The chain has TRBV9 and TRBJ2-3, with a possible D match to TRBD2 (5 bases). V was trimmed by 1 base and J by 2 bases, leaving 11 bases between them. CDR3 length equals 15 residues. Germline V CDR1 and CDR2: SGDLS, YYNGEE. In DNA, the CDR3 is TGTGCCAGCAGCGTAAATAGCGAGGACACAGATACGCAGTATTTT. Translation: CASSVNSEDTDTQYF.

The chain links TRBV3-1 (or the pseudogene TRBV3-2) to TRBJ1-6; TRBD1 matches at 7 bases. The CDR3 length is 14 residues. V shed 3 bases and J 7 bases; nucleotides not matched to a gene: 3. Germline V lookup: CDR1 LGHDT, CDR2 YNNKEL (reference sequence). CDR3 DNA sequence: TGTGCCAGCAGCCAGGGGACAGTGAATTCACCCCTCCACTTT. It specifies CASSQGTVNSPLHF.

V usage is TRBV28 and J usage is TRBJ2-7; 7 bases are shared with TRBD2. Trimming cost V 5 bases and J 2 bases; bases outside gene matches: 9. Germline CDR1 is MDHEN and CDR2 is SYDVKM. The CDR3 length is 15 residues. The CDR3 loop reads CASSPGEGLTYEQYF. The CDR3 DNA is TGTGCCAGCAGTCCCGGGGAGGGGTTAACCTACGAGCAGTACTTC.

The gene calls are TRBV3-1 (or the pseudogene TRBV3-2) and TRBJ2-7; D possibly corresponds to TRBD1 (5 bases). CDR1 is LGHDT and CDR2 is YNNKEL in the germline V gene (reference sequence). This CDR3 comprises 14 residues. Trimming stripped 0 bases from V and 6 bases from J, with 12 bases between. The CDR3, as DNA: TGTGCCAGCAGCCAAGAATCTGACAGAAGCGAGCAGTACTTC. Protein product: CASSQESDRSEQYF.

V and J are TRBV30 and TRBJ1-1, with D unclear. V gave up 2 bases and J gave up 0 bases, with 13 bases separating them. This CDR3 spans 15 amino acids. Germline CDR1 GTSNPN, CDR2 SVGIG (reference sequence). The CDR3 loop is CAWSRRDRVNTEAFF. The DNA of the CDR3 is TGTGCCTGGAGTAGGAGGGATCGAGTGAACACTGAAGCTTTCTTT.

The rearrangement links TRBV7-9 to TRBJ2-1, with D perhaps matching TRBD2 (7 bases). The CDR3 loop spans 15 amino acids. The V end was cut by 5 bases, the J end by 8 bases, with 19 bases between. Looked up from germline, CDR1 is SEHNR and CDR2 is FQNEAQ (reference sequence). The CDR3 nucleotides are TGTGCCAGCAGCCCCGCAAATCTGGGGGGGCATGAGCAGTTCTTC. It encodes CASSPANLGGHEQFF.

This chain connects TRBV7-2 to TRBJ1-1; D is unresolved. In germline, CDR1 is SGHTA, CDR2 FQGNSA. The CDR3 totals 14 residues. V was clipped by 5 bases and J by 2 bases, with 12 bases between them. The CDR3 nucleotides read TGTGCCAGCAGCCCTCCAACAAGAAACACTGAAGCTTTCTTT. Translating it yields CASSPPTRNTEAFF.

V usage is TRBV10-3 and J usage is TRBJ2-1; 9 bases are shared with TRBD1. This CDR3 contains 15 residues. From germline, CDR1 is ENHRY and CDR2 SYGVKD. After removal of 0 bases from V and 5 bases from J, the junction contained 2 bases not matched to a gene. The CDR3 is CAISESGQGNNEQFF. The CDR3 nucleotides read TGTGCCATCAGTGAGTCGGGACAGGGTAACAATGAGCAGTTCTTC.

The rearrangement uses TRBV7-9 and TRBJ2-1, with a tentative D call TRBD2 (5 bases). The germline gives CDR1 SEHNR, CDR2 FQNEAQ (reference sequence). CDR3 length: 15 residues. The V end lost 0 bases, the J end lost 9 bases, and 15 bases lay between the germline ends. CDR3 sequence (DNA): TGTGCCAGCAGCTTAGCTTACCGAGGGCAGGCTGAGCAGTTCTTC. Its protein is CASSLAYRGQAEQFF.

The chain carries TRBV4-1 and TRBJ2-1, with 11 bases that match TRBD2. This CDR3 has 14 residues. V was clipped by 1 base and J by 9 bases; unmatched bases: 2. Germline lookup yields CDR1 MGHRA and CDR2 YSYEKL. CDR3 region: CASSQGLAGSEQFF. DNA of the CDR3: TGCGCCAGCAGCCAAGGACTAGCGGGGTCTGAGCAGTTCTTC.

V gene TRBV7-9 combines with J gene TRBJ1-4; 10 bases fit TRBD1. V shed 4 bases and J 4 bases; nucleotides not matched to a gene: 0. The CDR3 totals 14 residues. CDR1 and CDR2 (germline): SEHNR, FQNEAQ (reference sequence). For the CDR3, the DNA is TGTGCCAGCAGCTGGGACAGGGGTAATGAAAAACTGTTTTTT. It codes for CASSWDRGNEKLFF. The whole variable domain, remainder taken from reference TRBV7-9 and TRBJ1-4, is DTGVSQNPRHKITKRGQNVTFRCDPISEHNRLYWYRQTLGQGPEFLTYFQNEAQLEKSRLLSDRFSAERPKGSFSTLEIQRTEQGDSAMYLCASSWDRGNEKLFFGSGTQLSVL.

The chain links TRBV28 to TRBJ1-1; 7 bases are a match to TRBD1. The CDR3 is 16 amino acids. Germline CDR1 is MDHEN and CDR2 is SYDVKM. Trimming at V came to 3 bases and at J to 0 bases, leaving 7 bases not matched to a gene. The CDR3 is CASSLNKGQVNTEAFF. For the CDR3, the DNA is TGTGCCAGCAGTTTGAATAAAGGACAGGTGAACACTGAAGCTTTCTTT.